These T cell receptor beta chains were read from a single sample in a study of blood T cell repertoires in COVID-19. The assay was immunoSEQ multiplex PCR, and TCRdb's table has in-frame clones only and misses some. This table has fewer than 500,000 clones, 80% to 90% appearing once. The sequenced sample consisted of peripheral blood. Source of these receptors: a woman younger than 45 with active or convalescent COVID-19. Each CDR3 is given with its conserved first and last residue. The order of the fields is V gene, D gene, J gene, CDR3 protein, CDR3 DNA. D genes are given only for firm matches.

TRBV30	-	TRBJ2-7	CAWMSSGTYEQYF	TGTGCCTGGATGAGTAGCGGTACCTACGAGCAGTACTTC
TRBV5-1	-	TRBJ2-1	CASSQQGGIYNEQFF	TGCGCCAGCAGCCAACAGGGGGGGATCTACAATGAGCAGTTCTTC
TRBV13	-	TRBJ1-3	CASTIASGRQENTIYF	TGTGCCAGCACCATAGCTTCTGGGAGGCAGGAAAACACCATATATTTT
TRBV12-3/TRBV12-4	-	TRBJ2-6	CASSSSGANVLTF	TGTGCCAGCAGTTCATCTGGGGCCAACGTCCTGACTTTC
TRBV18	-	TRBJ2-6	CASSPLASGANVLTF	TGTGCCAGCTCACCACTAGCGTCTGGGGCCAACGTCCTGACTTTC
TRBV5-5	-	TRBJ2-5	CASSLGADRPQETQYF	TGTGCCAGCAGCTTGGGGGCGGACAGACCGCAAGAGACCCAGTACTTC
TRBV27	-	TRBJ1-2	CASSLSGQGYGYTF	TGTGCCAGCAGTTTATCGGGCCAGGGTTATGGCTACACCTTC
TRBV6-1	-	TRBJ1-5	CASSELGGLNQPQHF	TGTGCCAGCAGTGAACTCGGGGGGCTCAATCAGCCCCAGCATTTT
TRBV25-1	TRBD1	TRBJ2-5	CASSAGQGWQETQYF	TGTGCCAGCAGTGCGGGACAGGGGTGGCAAGAGACCCAGTACTTC
TRBV6-1	-	TRBJ2-1	CASSEIGGTYNEQFF	TGTGCCAGCAGTGAAATAGGCGGGACCTACAATGAGCAGTTCTTC
TRBV5-5	-	TRBJ1-3	CASSLDGVSGNTIYF	TGTGCCAGCAGTCTGGACGGGGTATCTGGAAACACCATATATTTT